This TCR beta chain was found in a study of response to subunit inactivated influenza vaccine. MiXCR was run by TCRdb on the RT-PCR reads, yielding one entry per CDR3 protein. The sample includes over 150,000 distinct CDR3 sequences, around 11% of them seen just once. In its sample, this clonotype was seen a few times. V was cut by 5 bases and J by 4 bases, with 11 bases left in between. Germline CDR1 SEHNR, CDR2 FQNEAQ (reference sequence). This CDR3 is 14 amino acids long. The V call is TRBV7-9, the J call TRBJ2-2, with D perhaps assigned TRBD1 or TRBD2 (6 bases each). The sequence was collected from a man between 50 and 70 years old who received an inactivated influenza vaccine. The source material was CD8+ T cells sorted from PBMCs, sampled 23 months after vaccination. CDR3 loop: CASSRGESTGELFF. CDR3 DNA: TGTGCCAGCAGCAGGGGGGAAAGCACCGGGGAGCTGTTTTTT.